The entry that follows covers one T cell receptor (beta chain) sequence. The target of this receptor is not known. Base qualities are not provided; no much larger clone lies one nucleotide away. Including cysteine and phenylalanine, the CDR3 has 10 amino acids. This entry keeps only the CDR3 DNA: 30 bases, framed from base 1. According to the germline V gene, CDR1 reads SGHAT and CDR2 reads FQNNGV. Trimming costs V 3 bases and J 10 bases, and their ends lie 6 bases apart. In Seattle, one collaborating source enrolled patients while the infection was active and tracked those patients longitudinally over the course of disease. Each collaborating institution followed its own protocols to collect whole blood in K2EDTA tubes. Collaborator samples were shipped for TCRbeta analysis as frozen whole blood, isolated PBMCs, or DNA extracted from either sample type. TCRbeta CDR3 regions were amplified from genomic DNA by means of the immunoSEQ Assay, a bias-controlled multiplex PCR. The paper's data handling went like this. Within the assay, amplification of reference gene primers was used to estimate how many nucleated cells each sample contained. Sequence reads were collapsed and filtered to measure the absolute abundance of every unique TCRbeta CDR3 rearrangement. Productive Simpson clonality was computed per sample as the square root of Simpson's diversity index over productive rearrangements. Drawn from immuneACCESS, this table holds only the in-frame rearrangements with V and J called that TCRdb kept. Clones are partly lost; checked studies trace under half to an unresolved V gene and leave the rest unexplained. Clone size and V and J calls were adopted from that table, with D and trimming inferred from the DNA. The sample contains roughly 200,000 clones, 65% to 85% of them found a single time. Clones ranked in the top ten supply 6% to 7% of the sample.

This specimen comes from a study of blood T cell repertoires in COVID-19 (dated by TCRdb to about 2020). As for the study more broadly: Samples from collaborators originated in the United States, Italy and Spain and spanned both the acute and convalescent phases of COVID-19. The prospective study material was composed of cDNA or gDNA derived from T cells, B-cell-depleted T cells, or PBMCs. Deeply sampled blood TCRbeta repertoires from subjects exposed to, actively infected with, or recovered from COVID-19 were included in the dataset. A freely available public database, intended as a resource for researchers studying the immune response to SARS-CoV-2, is where the repertoires were released. The samples were drawn from two sources: the first 160 participants of the ongoing ImmuneRACE study, and 1,254 subjects contributed by 6 global collaborators. Nearly every sample came with metadata listing a de-identified subject ID, COVID-19 status, age in years and sex. Where HLA class I and class II types were available, the types were taken from metadata supplied by the sample provider, not from assay-based typing. Broad study findings and their caveats: How much clinical and demographic metadata was included differed by source and by participant, and the metadata was provided uncurated.

The TCR was taken from a woman aged 35 to 49 with COVID-19, enrolled during active disease. The V gene is TRBV11-2 and the J gene is TRBJ1-1; the D gene remains uncertain. The sample taken for sequencing was peripheral blood. The bases read TGTGCCAGCAGCTTGAGCGGAGCTTTCTTT. Translation gives CASSLSGAFF.